Shown below are 17 T cell receptor beta chains from a single sample sequenced in a study of blood T cell repertoires in COVID-19. Method: immunoSEQ multiplex PCR; TCRdb's copy keeps in-frame clones and lacks some. The table has fewer than 350,000 clones, 86% seen once; the top ten hold roughly 12%. The sequenced sample was peripheral blood. Receptors were obtained from a woman aged 25 to 45 with COVID-19, enrolled during active disease.

The chain carries TRBV4-1 and TRBJ1-5; possible D gene TRBD1, 5 bases. V shed 2 bases and J shed 7 bases, with 15 bases lying between them. This CDR3 is 15 amino acids long. The germline gives CDR1 MGHRA, CDR2 YSYEKL. DNA for the CDR3: TGCGCCAGCAGCCAACAGGGATTGTCAGGGCAGCCCCAGCATTTT. This gives the protein CASSQQGLSGQPQHF.

This clone was seen more than once but under ten times. The chain carries TRBV2 and TRBJ2-2; 11 bases agree with TRBD2. This CDR3 spans 19 amino acids. Trimming at V came to 5 bases and at J to 5 bases, leaving 16 bases not matched to a gene. Germline CDR1 SNHLY, CDR2 FYNNEI. For the CDR3, the DNA is TGTGCCAGCAGTTCCTCGACTAGCGGGGCGGGATCGACTACCGGGGAGCTGTTTTTT. It translates to CASSSSTSGAGSTTGELFF.

The genes are TRBV29-1 and TRBJ1-2; D call uncertain. Trimming took 5 bases from V and 4 from J, leaving 11 bases between them. The V gene's germline CDR1 is SQVTM and CDR2 ANQGSEA. The CDR3 is made up of 12 amino acids. This chain's CDR3 is CSVTDGFYGYTF. CDR3 in DNA: TGCAGCGTTACAGACGGATTCTATGGCTACACCTTC.

The chain links TRBV19 to TRBJ1-2, with D perhaps matching TRBD1 (5 bases). V gave up 3 bases and J gave up 4 bases, with 15 bases separating them. The V gene's germline CDR1 is LNHDA and CDR2 SQIVND (reference sequence). The CDR3 runs 15 residues. The CDR3 nucleotides read TGTGCCAGTAGTATCGGTACAGGAGTTGTCTATGGCTACACCTTC. Protein sequence: CASSIGTGVVYGYTF.

V and J are TRBV14 and TRBJ2-2; 9 bases match TRBD1. The CDR3 loop spans 15 amino acids. V trimming: 6 bases; J trimming: 1 base; junction bases outside the gene matches: 3. From germline, CDR1 is SGHDN and CDR2 FVKESK. CDR3 sequence reads: CASSRDRVNTGELFF. In DNA, the CDR3 is TGTGCCAGCAGTCGGGACAGGGTGAACACCGGGGAGCTGTTTTTT.

This clone was observed a few times. This chain connects TRBV11-3 to TRBJ2-5; 7 nucleotides line up with TRBD2. The CDR3 covers 13 residues. V gave up 3 bases and J gave up 6 bases; unmatched junction bases: 4. CDR1 is SGHNT, CDR2 YENEEA, per germline. Written as DNA, the CDR3 is TGTGCCAGCAGCTTCTCCGGGGGGAAGACCCAGTACTTC. It codes for CASSFSGGKTQYF.

V is TRBV19 and J is TRBJ2-3; 7 nucleotides line up with TRBD2. CDR1 is LNHDA and CDR2 is SQIVND in the germline V gene (reference sequence). The V gene end was trimmed by 5 bases and the J gene end by 0 bases; junction bases not matched to a gene: 2. The CDR3 sequence is 14 residues long. CDR3 protein: CASSFGGSTDTQYF. Here the CDR3 DNA reads TGTGCCAGTAGTTTCGGGGGGAGCACAGATACGCAGTATTTT. Drawing the rest from reference TRBV19 and TRBJ2-3, the complete variable domain is DGGITQSPKYLFRKEGQNVTLSCEQNLNHDAMYWYRQDPGQGLRLIYYSQIVNDFQKGDIAEGYSVSREKKESFPLTVTSAQKNPTAFYLCASSFGGSTDTQYFGPGTRLTVL.

CDR3 in DNA: TGTGCCAGTAGTATTGTGGAGGGGGCGTATGAGCAGTTCTTC. Its translation: CASSIVEGAYEQFF. This chain joins TRBV19 and TRBJ2-1, with D possibly being TRBD1 (7 bases). The CDR3 is made up of 14 amino acids. Trimming stripped 3 bases from V and 8 bases from J, with 14 bases between. Germline V CDR1 and CDR2: LNHDA, SQIVND (reference sequence).

The genes are TRBV11-3 and TRBJ2-5; 8 bases align to TRBD2. The ends lost 4 bases at V and 6 bases at J; junction bases unmatched: 4. The CDR3 extends over 13 amino acids. The germline V gene has CDR1 SGHNT and CDR2 YENEEA. Here the CDR3 DNA reads TGTGCCAGCAGCTCGGGGGGGCAGAAGACCCAGTACTTC. This encodes CASSSGGQKTQYF.

This chain uses TRBV18 with TRBJ2-6; possible D gene TRBD2, 5 bases. This CDR3 spans 17 amino acids. The germline V gene encodes CDR1 KGHSH and CDR2 LQKENI. The V end was cut by 6 bases, the J end by 5 bases, with 20 bases between. The CDR3 region is CASSLTSTAGWANVLTF. The CDR3 coding sequence is TGTGCCAGCTCGCTAACTAGTACAGCCGGGTGGGCCAACGTCCTGACTTTC.

The genes are TRBV7-2 and TRBJ2-5, with 8 positions matching TRBD2. CDR1 and CDR2 (germline): SGHTA, FQGNSA. This CDR3 is 15 amino acids long. The ends lost 3 bases at V and 1 base at J; junction bases unmatched: 4. Written as DNA, the CDR3 is TGTGCCAGCAGCTTCTACGGGACTAGCCAAGAGACCCAGTACTTC. Its protein product is CASSFYGTSQETQYF.

The rearrangement uses TRBV5-1 and TRBJ2-5; TRBD2 matches 9 bases. V was pared by 7 bases and J by 2 bases, with 6 bases of the junction left unmatched. The CDR3 totals 14 residues. Germline assignment: CDR1 SGHRS and CDR2 YFSETQ. The chain's CDR3 is CASCGGARQETQYF. As DNA, the CDR3 is TGCGCCAGCTGCGGGGGGGCTCGGCAAGAGACCCAGTACTTC.

The V gene is TRBV7-2, the J gene TRBJ2-1, with TRBD2 matching over 9 bases. The junction had 12 bases not matched to a gene; V was cut back by 5 bases and J by 10 bases. The CDR3 length is 15 residues. Germline V gene lookup returns CDR1 SGHTA and CDR2 FQGNSA. The chain's CDR3 is CASSPVPAGGQEQFF. CDR3 sequence (DNA): TGTGCCAGCAGCCCAGTCCCAGCGGGGGGCCAGGAGCAGTTCTTC.

The CDR3 sequence is CASSPTGSNSPLHF. In DNA form, the CDR3 reads TGTGCCAGCAGCCCTACAGGGTCTAATTCACCCCTCCACTTT. The chain uses TRBV9 and TRBJ1-6; weak D call: TRBD1 (6 bases). V was shortened by 4 bases and J by 6 bases, with 11 bases between the two germline ends. The CDR3 contains 14 residues. Germline CDR1 and CDR2: SGDLS and YYNGEE.

The genes are TRBV6-6 and TRBJ1-6, with 9 nucleotides matching TRBD1. CDR3 length equals 15 residues. The V and J ends lost 4 bases and 7 bases, in that order; junction bases with no gene match: 5. Germline CDR1 and CDR2: MNHNY and SVGAGI (reference sequence). In DNA form, the CDR3 reads TGTGCCAGCAGTTCCCGGACAGGGGAAAATTCACCCCTCCACTTT. Protein product: CASSSRTGENSPLHF.

This chain's CDR3 is CSVRTGGTYGYTF. The CDR3 nucleotides read TGCAGCGTTCGGACAGGGGGGACCTATGGCTACACCTTC. The genes are TRBV29-1 and TRBJ1-2, with 10 bases aligning to TRBD1. Germline V CDR1 and CDR2: SQVTM, ANQGSEA. J gave up 4 bases and V 5 bases, and 4 bases lay outside the gene matches. There are 13 residues in the CDR3.

The V call is TRBV6-5, the J call TRBJ1-1; a possible D gene is TRBD1 (6 bases). The germline CDR1 and CDR2 sequences are MNHEY and SVGAGI. This CDR3 has 15 amino acids. V was shortened by 8 bases and J by 1 base, with 17 bases between the two germline ends. The CDR3 bases are TGTGCCAGCGCGCCCAACACAGGGAAGAACACTGAAGCTTTCTTT. Its translation: CASAPNTGKNTEAFF.